This T cell receptor beta chain was captured by sequencing in a study of shared clonotypes between healthy human individuals. Points from the study as a whole: Limitation of the genetic and exposure-history diversity represented came from the few donors.

About 30,000 T cell genomes, or around 200 ng DNA, went into the sorted-subset replicate PCRs. Assay used: immunoSEQ multiplex PCR; TCRdb lists only in-frame clones, some missing. The data show over 1.4 million clones, roughly 96% seen once. The donors were adults (healthy and HIV-negative) with no recent acute infections or vaccinations. As to this clone: Its antigen is not known.

The ends lost 5 bases at V and 3 bases at J; junction bases unmatched: 7. The CDR3 is made up of 15 amino acids. Germline assignment: CDR1 LNHNV and CDR2 YYDKDF (reference sequence). This clonotype was sampled from a man under 40 in good health. The sample taken for sequencing was naive CD4+ T cells sorted from blood. Subset given: CD45RA+ positively selected. The genes are TRBV15 and TRBJ1-3, with 7 bases that match TRBD1. The CDR3 nucleotides are TGTGCCACCAGCCTCGGGCAGGGGGGTGGAAACACCATATATTTT. The encoded protein is CATSLGQGGGNTIYF.